Presented here are 21 T cell receptor beta chains from one specimen sequenced in a study of blood T cell repertoires in COVID-19. The assay was immunoSEQ multiplex PCR, and TCRdb's table has in-frame clones only and misses some. The sample shows about 52,000 clones, 65% to 85% of them seen only once. The source material was peripheral blood. Source of these receptors: a woman of 80 years or more with COVID-19, enrolled during active disease.

Details on this clone: Other DNA sequences in the same sample also yield this CDR3. V gene TRBV18 combines with J gene TRBJ2-1; TRBD1 aligns across 7 bases. The germline V gene has CDR1 KGHSH and CDR2 LQKENI. The CDR3 loop spans 13 amino acids. V lost 3 bases and J lost 6; bases outside the gene matches: 2. DNA of the CDR3: TGTGCCAGCTCACCGCCAGGGGGCAATGAGCAGTTCTTC. As protein: CASSPPGGNEQFF.

The rearrangement uses TRBV2 and TRBJ2-3; TRBD2 agrees at 8 bases. The CDR3 runs 15 residues. The germline gives CDR1 SNHLY, CDR2 FYNNEI. CDR3 in amino acids: CACTGGKSSTDTQYF. As DNA, the CDR3 is TGTGCTTGCACGGGAGGGAAGTCTAGCACAGATACGCAGTATTTT.

V gene TRBV5-1 combines with J gene TRBJ2-3, with unresolved D. V lost 1 base and J 1 base, leaving 4 bases between the germline ends. Germline-derived CDR1 and CDR2 are SGHRS and YFSETQ. This CDR3 is built from 13 residues. In nucleotides, the CDR3 is TGCGCCAGCAGCTTGTCAGGCACAGATACGCAGTATTTT. Translated, it gives CASSLSGTDTQYF. Combining the CDR3 with reference TRBV5-1 and TRBJ2-3 gives the whole variable domain KAGVTQTPRYLIKTRGQQVTLSCSPISGHRSVSWYQQTPGQGLQFLFEYFSETQRNKGNFPGRFSGRQFSNSRSEMNVSTLELGDSALYLCASSLSGTDTQYFGPGTRLTVL.

The V gene is TRBV7-3, the J gene TRBJ2-3; TRBD2 aligns across 10 bases. V trimming: 2 bases; J trimming: 0 bases; junction bases outside the gene matches: 5. The CDR3 totals 17 residues. In germline, CDR1 is SGHTA, CDR2 FQGTGA. For the CDR3, the DNA is TGTGCCAGCAGCTTATCCTCACTAGCGGGAAGCACAGATACGCAGTATTTT. Amino acids: CASSLSSLAGSTDTQYF.

The V and J genes are TRBV15 and TRBJ1-3, with D unresolved. CDR3 size: 14 residues. Trimming left V 1 base short and J 2 bases short, with 6 bases between. CDR1 is LNHNV and CDR2 is YYDKDF in the germline V gene (reference sequence). The chain's CDR3 is CATSRVETGNTIYF. CDR3 nucleotides: TGTGCCACCAGCAGAGTAGAGACTGGAAACACCATATATTTT. Drawing the rest from reference TRBV15 and TRBJ1-3, the complete variable domain is DAMVIQNPRYQVTQFGKPVTLSCSQTLNHNVMYWYQQKSSQAPKLLFHYYDKDFNNEADTPDNFQSRRPNTSFCFLDIRSPGLGDTAMYLCATSRVETGNTIYFGEGSWLTVV.

This chain links TRBV12-3 or TRBV12-4 with TRBJ2-7; 8 bases fit TRBD2. The trim removed 6 bases at V and 6 bases at J, leaving 4 bases unmatched. CDR3 length: 12 residues. The CDR3 DNA sequence: TGTGCCAGCAGGAGCGGGAGTGGCGAGCAGTACTTC. Translation: CASRSGSGEQYF.

This chain uses TRBV21-1 with TRBJ2-7; the D segment call TRBD1 is taken from the table without a DNA check. TRBV21-1 is a recognized pseudogene. This CDR3 contains 15 residues. The CDR3 spells CASSKGETGEDEQYF. For the CDR3, the DNA is TGTGCCAGCAGCAAAGGGGAGACAGGGGAAGACGAGCAGTACTTC.

The rearrangement joins TRBV5-4 to TRBJ1-4, with a weak D call TRBD1 (6 bases). This CDR3 region has 15 residues. Germline V gene lookup returns CDR1 SGHNT and CDR2 YYREEE (reference sequence). V was cut by 1 base and J by 12 bases, with 19 bases left in between. CDR3 bases: TGTGCCAGCAGCTTGTTTGGACAGAAGGTCGTAGAACTGTTTTTT. It specifies CASSLFGQKVVELFF.

This chain uses TRBV7-3 with TRBJ2-1, with D perhaps TRBD2 (5 bases). The CDR3 is 13 residues long. Germline loops: CDR1 SGHTA, CDR2 FQGTGA. Trimming removed 5 bases at V and 6 bases at J, with 11 bases between. Written as DNA, the CDR3 is TGTGCCAGCAGCCTTACTAGAAGCAATGAGCAGTTCTTC. Translated: CASSLTRSNEQFF.

The chain combines TRBV14 with TRBJ1-6; D is uncertain. With 2 bases removed from V and 7 bases from J, the gap between germline ends came to 12 bases. This CDR3 has 15 amino acids. Per the germline V gene, CDR1 is SGHDN and CDR2 is FVKESK. CDR3 nucleotide sequence: TGTGCCAGCAGCCAACAGGCTTTTGGGAATTCACCCCTCCACTTT. Translation gives CASSQQAFGNSPLHF.

The chain joins TRBV6-5 to TRBJ1-5; D perhaps matches TRBD1 (6 bases). The germline V and J ends were trimmed by 6 bases and 2 bases, with 11 bases remaining between them. This CDR3 is 14 amino acids long. Germline CDR1 reads MNHEY; CDR2 reads SVGAGI. CDR3: CASSDNRGNQPQHF. The CDR3 DNA sequence: TGTGCCAGCAGCGATAACAGGGGCAATCAGCCCCAGCATTTT.

The CDR3 loop is CASRSPGQGTGELFF. In DNA, the CDR3 is TGTGCCAGCAGGAGCCCGGGACAGGGGACCGGGGAGCTGTTTTTT. V usage is TRBV2 and J usage is TRBJ2-2, with TRBD1 identical over 10 bases. CDR3 size: 15 residues. J gave up 5 bases and V 6 bases, and 6 bases lay outside the gene matches. CDR1 SNHLY and CDR2 FYNNEI come from the germline V gene. The variable domain in full, with the rest retrieved from reference TRBV2 and TRBJ2-2, is EPEVTQTPSHQVTQMGQEVILRCVPISNHLYFYWYRQILGQKVEFLVSFYNNEISEKSEIFDDQFSVERPDGSNFTLKIRSTKLEDSAMYFCASRSPGQGTGELFFGEGSRLTVL.

V and J are TRBV9 and TRBJ2-2; 13 positions agree with TRBD2. CDR1 is SGDLS, CDR2 YYNGEE, per germline. CDR3 length equals 16 residues. V trimming: 0 bases; J trimming: 8 bases; junction bases outside the gene matches: 4. The CDR3 bases are TGTGCCAGCAGCGTAGTAGGGACTAGCGGGATTGGGGAGCTGTTTTTT. Translation: CASSVVGTSGIGELFF.

The chain employs TRBV10-3 and TRBJ2-7; 8 bases match TRBD1. Per the germline V gene, CDR1 is ENHRY and CDR2 is SYGVKD. The CDR3 length is 14 residues. The V and J ends lost 4 bases and 5 bases, in that order; junction bases with no gene match: 7. CDR3 sequence: CAISANGQGDEQYF. CDR3 nucleotide sequence: TGTGCCATCAGTGCAAACGGACAGGGCGACGAGCAGTACTTC.

This chain joins TRBV6-5 and TRBJ1-1, with 7 bases lining up with TRBD1. The V and J ends lost 6 bases and 1 base, in that order; junction bases with no gene match: 8. The CDR3 is made up of 15 amino acids. The germline gives CDR1 MNHEY, CDR2 SVGAGI. CDR3 in DNA: TGTGCCAGCAGCCAGAACAGACAGGGGAACACTGAAGCTTTCTTT. Its translation is CASSQNRQGNTEAFF.

The rearrangement links TRBV4-1 to TRBJ1-3; D not resolved. Between the trimmed V and J ends, which lost 5 bases and 11 bases, there was a span of 10 bases. The CDR3 has 11 amino acids. Per germline, CDR1 MGHRA and CDR2 YSYEKL. The CDR3 sequence is CASSSPGAIYF. The DNA for the CDR3 is TGCGCCAGCAGCTCCCCCGGGGCCATATATTTT.

V is TRBV12-5 and J is TRBJ2-2; TRBD1 is a possible D gene (5 bases). The CDR3 is made up of 16 amino acids. Germline assignment: CDR1 LGHNT and CDR2 FRNRAP. V lost 7 bases and J 0 bases, leaving 15 bases between the germline ends. This CDR3 reads CASAKGHRTNTGELFF. In DNA form, the CDR3 reads TGTGCTAGTGCCAAAGGACATAGAACGAACACCGGGGAGCTGTTTTTT.

The genes are TRBV3-1 (or the pseudogene TRBV3-2) and TRBJ1-6, with D possibly TRBD1 on 5 matching bases. There are 15 residues in the CDR3. Deletions cut 5 bases from V and 9 bases from J, with 17 bases between. Germline lookup yields CDR1 LGHDT and CDR2 YNNKEL (reference sequence). The CDR3 spells CASSSRRDSGSPLHF. The CDR3 coding sequence is TGTGCCAGCAGCTCAAGGCGGGACTCGGGTTCACCCCTCCACTTT.

V usage is TRBV5-4 and J usage is TRBJ2-4; 9 bases are shared with TRBD1. V shed 4 bases and J 8 bases; nucleotides not matched to a gene: 10. Germline V gives CDR1 SGHNT, CDR2 YYREEE (reference sequence). The length of the CDR3 is 15 residues. CDR3 nucleotide sequence: TGTGCCAGCAGCCCTGGGACAGGGTTGTTAGACATTCAGTACTTC. Translated: CASSPGTGLLDIQYF.

This clone was counted between two and nine times. The gene calls are TRBV7-6 and TRBJ1-2, with D hard to call. The CDR3 extends over 16 amino acids. V lost 5 bases and J 1 base, leaving 17 bases between the germline ends. Germline lookup yields CDR1 SGHVS and CDR2 FNYEAQ. The CDR3 is CASSQDVGGLNYGYTF. CDR3 bases: TGTGCCAGCAGCCAAGACGTCGGAGGGCTTAACTATGGCTACACCTTC.

The chain carries TRBV28 and TRBJ1-3; D not resolved. Germline V gene sequence: CDR1 MDHEN, CDR2 SYDVKM. CDR3 length equals 13 residues. Trimming took off 3 bases at V and 3 bases at J, with 6 bases between the two ends. The CDR3 DNA sequence: TGTGCCAGCAGTTTGCGTAGTGGAAACACCATATATTTT. This codes for CASSLRSGNTIYF.